The T cell receptor beta chain described here comes from a study of blood T cell repertoires in COVID-19. Study-wide context: Samples taken during acute and convalescent COVID-19 were collected in the United States, Italy and Spain.

Some clones are missing from TCRdb's copy, which holds only in-frame ones; the method was immunoSEQ multiplex PCR. The sample lists some 90,000 clones; over 65% were seen once. This receptor was obtained from a human donor in a cohort sampled during active COVID-19. The sample was peripheral blood.

The DNA of the CDR3 is TGTGCCAGCAGCTTACAGGGACTTGGGGGAGAGACCCAGTACTTC. It encodes CASSLQGLGGETQYF. This chain uses TRBV7-3 with TRBJ2-5; D is perhaps TRBD2 (6 bases). V dropped 2 bases and J dropped 4 bases, with 14 bases sitting between them. CDR3 length: 15 residues. From germline, CDR1 is SGHTA and CDR2 FQGTGA. Based on the CDR3 plus reference TRBV7-3 and TRBJ2-5, the full variable domain is GAGVSQTPSNKVTEKGKYVELRCDPISGHTALYWYRQSLGQGPEFLIYFQGTGAADDSGLPNDRFFAVRPEGSVSTLKIQRTERGDSAVYLCASSLQGLGGETQYFGPGTRLLVL.